Below are 28 T cell receptor beta chains sequenced from a single sample in a study of lymphopenia after photon versus proton radiotherapy (dated by TCRdb to between 2018 and 2021). The protocol used for the library was the immunoSEQ multiplex PCR assay. Drawn from immuneACCESS, this table holds only the in-frame rearrangements with V and J called that TCRdb kept. Clones are partly lost; checked studies trace under half to an unresolved V gene and leave the rest unexplained. The sample records 26,000 or so clones, approximately 85% of which are singletons. The ten largest account for roughly 5.2% of the sample. The sample was peripheral blood, taken from a patient treated with photon-based radiotherapy. The origin of the receptors is a man younger than 45 with gastric cancer.

V gene TRBV18 combines with J gene TRBJ1-5, with 8 bases fitting TRBD1. The CDR3 sequence is 16 residues long. Germline assignment: CDR1 KGHSH and CDR2 LQKENI. The ends lost 5 bases at V and 7 bases at J; junction bases unmatched: 13. CDR3 bases: TGTGCCAGCTCAGCCTCTGACAGGGGAGGAGGACAGCCCCAGCATTTT. This gives the protein CASSASDRGGGQPQHF. Based on the CDR3 plus reference TRBV18 and TRBJ1-5, the full variable domain is NAGVMQNPRHLVRRRGQEARLRCSPMKGHSHVYWYRQLPEEGLKFMVYLQKENIIDESGMPKERFSAEFPKEGPSILRIQQVVRGDSAAYFCASSASDRGGGQPQHFGDGTRLSIL.

This rearrangement joins TRBV2 to TRBJ2-7; TRBD2 is a possible D gene (5 bases). Germline V CDR1 and CDR2: SNHLY, FYNNEI. V shed 3 bases and J shed 3 bases, with 12 bases lying between them. The CDR3 consists of 14 residues. CDR3 residues: CASSEDRGSYEQYF. CDR3 in DNA: TGTGCCAGCAGTGAGGACCGAGGGAGCTACGAGCAGTACTTC.

This chain joins TRBV27 and TRBJ2-7, with 9 bases that match TRBD1. This CDR3 region has 14 residues. Per the germline V gene, CDR1 is MNHEY and CDR2 is SMNVEV (reference sequence). The V segment lost 0 bases and the J segment 3 bases; nucleotides outside the gene matches: 0. The CDR3 loop is CASSLSTGGYEQYF. Here the CDR3 DNA reads TGTGCCAGCAGTTTATCGACAGGGGGCTACGAGCAGTACTTC.

This chain joins TRBV19 and TRBJ2-5; no reliable D call. V shed 0 bases and J shed 6 bases, with 5 bases lying between them. This CDR3 comprises 12 residues. Germline loops: CDR1 LNHDA, CDR2 SQIVND (reference sequence). CDR3 in DNA: TGTGCCAGTAGTATAGAGGGGAAGACCCAGTACTTC. This sequence encodes CASSIEGKTQYF.

V gene TRBV5-5 combines with J gene TRBJ1-6, with D maybe TRBD1 (6 bases). The CDR3 has 15 amino acids. The V end lost 5 bases, the J end lost 10 bases, and 19 bases lay between the germline ends. Germline values: CDR1 SGHKS, CDR2 YYEKEE (reference sequence). The CDR3 sequence is CASRNGQSPKSPLHF. The DNA of the CDR3 is TGTGCCAGCAGAAACGGACAGAGCCCCAAATCACCCCTCCACTTT.

This chain links TRBV5-5 with TRBJ2-2, with 8 bases matching TRBD1. CDR3 size: 17 residues. The V and J ends lost 5 bases and 1 base, in that order; junction bases with no gene match: 10. CDR1 and CDR2 (germline): SGHKS, YYEKEE (reference sequence). The CDR3 DNA sequence: TGTGCCAGCAGGCAGACCGGGACAGGACAGAACACCGGGGAGCTGTTTTTT. Protein: CASRQTGTGQNTGELFF.

This chain connects TRBV19 to TRBJ1-1, with 11 bases that match TRBD1. V lost 5 bases to trimming and J lost 1 base; unmatched junction nucleotides: 9. The CDR3 is made up of 17 amino acids. Germline V gene data show CDR1 as LNHDA and CDR2 as SQIVND (reference sequence). The CDR3 DNA reads as TGTGCCAGTAGTTCCTCGGGACAGGGGGTGCCGAACACTGAAGCTTTCTTT. Its translation: CASSSSGQGVPNTEAFF. Full variable domain (rest looked up from reference TRBV19 and TRBJ1-1): DGGITQSPKYLFRKEGQNVTLSCEQNLNHDAMYWYRQDPGQGLRLIYYSQIVNDFQKGDIAEGYSVSREKKESFPLTVTSAQKNPTAFYLCASSSSGQGVPNTEAFFGQGTRLTVV.

V is TRBV18 and J is TRBJ1-2; 7 nucleotides line up with TRBD1. Per germline, CDR1 KGHSH and CDR2 LQKENI. Trimming cost V 5 bases and J 4 bases; bases outside gene matches: 10. This CDR3 is built from 15 residues. CDR3 nucleotides: TGTGCCAGCTCAGCAGAAGGCCGGGACAGCTATGGCTACACCTTC. Encoded protein: CASSAEGRDSYGYTF. Full variable domain (outside the CDR3, taken from reference TRBV18 and TRBJ1-2): NAGVMQNPRHLVRRRGQEARLRCSPMKGHSHVYWYRQLPEEGLKFMVYLQKENIIDESGMPKERFSAEFPKEGPSILRIQQVVRGDSAAYFCASSAEGRDSYGYTFGSGTRLTVV.

The V gene is TRBV21-1, the J gene TRBJ1-6. TRBV21-1 is assigned pseudogene status. This CDR3 region has 19 residues. This CDR3 reads CASSNAGTLGSPGKSPLHF. CDR3 bases: TGTGCCAGCAGCAACGCCGGGACCCTAGGGTCCCCCGGAAAGTCACCCCTCCACTTT.

This sequence joins TRBV12-5 and TRBJ1-4; 9 bases line up with TRBD1. J gave up 7 bases and V 0 bases, and 3 bases lay outside the gene matches. Germline V gene sequence: CDR1 LGHNT, CDR2 FRNRAP. The CDR3 sequence is 15 residues long. The CDR3 here is CASGLVLTGGEKLFF. CDR3 nucleotides: TGTGCTAGTGGTTTGGTACTGACAGGGGGTGAAAAACTGTTTTTT.

The chain has TRBV18 and TRBJ1-1, with D possibly being TRBD1 (5 bases). V was trimmed by 4 bases and J by 2 bases, leaving 11 bases between them. The CDR3 is made up of 14 amino acids. Germline V lookup: CDR1 KGHSH, CDR2 LQKENI. CDR3 region: CASSRSGDNTEAFF. The CDR3 bases are TGTGCCAGCTCACGATCCGGGGACAACACTGAAGCTTTCTTT.

The chain is built from TRBV29-1 and TRBJ1-1; D is undetermined. Trimming pared 7 bases from V and 0 bases from J, leaving 9 bases between. The CDR3 is made up of 12 amino acids. Germline CDR1 SQVTM, CDR2 ANQGSEA. The CDR3, as DNA: TGCAGCGCCACGACCGTGAACACTGAAGCTTTCTTT. It translates to CSATTVNTEAFF.

This clone was counted once. The chain uses TRBV7-2 and TRBJ1-5, with a weak D call TRBD1 (5 bases). V lost 2 bases and J lost 6, with 14 bases in between. The CDR3 runs to 15 residues. Germline values: CDR1 SGHTA, CDR2 FQGNSA. CDR3 in amino acids: CASSLQGSLTQPQHF. CDR3 DNA sequence: TGTGCCAGCAGCTTACAGGGAAGTCTCACTCAGCCCCAGCATTTT.

The V call is TRBV29-1, the J call TRBJ1-3; D unresolved. Germline V gene lookup returns CDR1 SQVTM and CDR2 ANQGSEA. This CDR3 contains 12 residues. V was trimmed by 5 bases and J by 4 bases, leaving 9 bases between them. CDR3 DNA: TGCAGCGTTCCGACGGACGGAAACACCATATATTTT. Encoded protein: CSVPTDGNTIYF. The whole variable domain, remainder taken from reference TRBV29-1 and TRBJ1-3, is SAVISQKPSRDICQRGTSLTIQCQVDSQVTMMFWYRQQPGQSLTLIATANQGSEATYESGFVIDKFPISRPNLTFSTLTVSNMSPEDSSIYLCSVPTDGNTIYFGEGSWLTVV.

The rearrangement joins TRBV7-9 to TRBJ1-2; 12 nucleotides match TRBD1. Germline loops: CDR1 SEHNR, CDR2 FQNEAQ (reference sequence). The CDR3 extends over 19 amino acids. Trimming at V came to 4 bases and at J to 4 bases, leaving 16 bases not matched to a gene. The CDR3 loop is CASSSGQGANYRWGYGYTF. The CDR3 DNA is TGTGCCAGCAGCTCGGGACAGGGGGCGAATTATCGATGGGGCTATGGCTACACCTTC.

The V and J genes are TRBV2 and TRBJ2-5; 11 bases are a match to TRBD1. This CDR3 region has 15 residues. V was clipped by 8 bases and J by 0 bases; unmatched bases: 5. CDR1 SNHLY and CDR2 FYNNEI come from the germline V gene. As DNA, the CDR3 is TGTGCCAGCGGTCGGGACAGGGGGTACCAAGAGACCCAGTACTTC. Amino acids: CASGRDRGYQETQYF.

The V gene is TRBV10-2, the J gene TRBJ1-1; 7 nucleotides align to TRBD1. This CDR3 contains 14 residues. Germline V CDR1 and CDR2: WSHSY, SAAADI. V was clipped by 7 bases and J by 4 bases; unmatched bases: 9. CDR3 sequence reads: CASTVQGLSTEAFF. CDR3 bases: TGCGCCAGCACCGTACAGGGGCTGAGCACTGAAGCTTTCTTT.

The rearrangement uses TRBV7-9 and TRBJ1-3; D is unclear. This CDR3 is built from 13 residues. V was pared by 5 bases and J by 8 bases, with 13 bases between. CDR1 is SEHNR and CDR2 is FQNEAQ in the germline V gene (reference sequence). This chain's CDR3 is CASSLGPGDTIYF. The CDR3 DNA reads TGTGCCAGCAGCCTTGGACCTGGGGACACCATATATTTT.

The chain carries TRBV5-1 and TRBJ2-7, with a weak D call TRBD1 (5 bases). The CDR3 runs to 15 residues. The V end lost 4 bases, the J end lost 6 bases, and 20 bases lay between the germline ends. Looked up from germline, CDR1 is SGHRS and CDR2 is YFSETQ. Here the CDR3 DNA reads TGCGCCAGCAGCGATGACAGAACCGTTAGCCGCGAGCAGTACTTC. Its protein product is CASSDDRTVSREQYF.

The chain couples TRBV2 to TRBJ2-5; D is unresolved. Trimming cost V 3 bases and J 0 bases, with 5 bases left between them. The CDR3 has 13 residues. CDR1 is SNHLY and CDR2 is FYNNEI in the germline V gene. As DNA, the CDR3 is TGTGCCAGCAGTGACGGCGACCAAGAGACCCAGTACTTC. Encoded protein: CASSDGDQETQYF. Filled out from reference TRBV2 and TRBJ2-5, the complete variable domain reads EPEVTQTPSHQVTQMGQEVILRCVPISNHLYFYWYRQILGQKVEFLVSFYNNEISEKSEIFDDQFSVERPDGSNFTLKIRSTKLEDSAMYFCASSDGDQETQYFGPGTRLLVL.

The chain recombines TRBV23-1 with TRBJ1-5; possible D gene TRBD1, 6 bases. TRBV23-1 is given ORF status, its function remaining uncertain. V was clipped by 0 bases and J by 0 bases, with 6 bases between them. There are 15 residues in the CDR3. CDR3 in DNA: TGCGCCAGCAGTCAATCGACAGGTAGCAATCAGCCCCAGCATTTT. Amino acid sequence: CASSQSTGSNQPQHF.

V gene TRBV5-8 combines with J gene TRBJ2-5, with a possible D match to TRBD2 (6 bases). Trimming cost V 0 bases and J 1 base, with 16 bases left between them. The CDR3 spans 17 residues. CDR1 is SGHTS, CDR2 YDEGEE, per germline. CDR3 DNA sequence: TGTGCCAGCAGCTTGGCCGACACGTGGGGGGTCCAAGAGACCCAGTACTTC. Its translation is CASSLADTWGVQETQYF.

V is TRBV5-1 and J is TRBJ1-2; D not resolved. Trimming cost V 8 bases and J 6 bases, with 20 bases left between them. Germline CDR1 and CDR2: SGHRS and YFSETQ. CDR3 length equals 14 residues. CDR3 amino acids: CASTTGVQDNGYTF. The CDR3 DNA follows: TGCGCCAGTACTACCGGGGTACAAGATAATGGCTACACCTTC.

The genes are TRBV10-2 and TRBJ2-5; 8 nucleotides agree with TRBD2. The CDR3 has 15 residues. J gave up 3 bases and V 3 bases, and 6 bases lay outside the gene matches. Germline assignment: CDR1 WSHSY and CDR2 SAAADI. This CDR3 reads CASSDPAGAKETQYF. Here the CDR3 DNA reads TGCGCCAGCAGTGATCCAGCGGGGGCCAAAGAGACCCAGTACTTC.

This chain connects TRBV7-9 to TRBJ2-2; 7 bases match TRBD1. Germline V gene data show CDR1 as SEHNR and CDR2 as FQNEAQ (reference sequence). The CDR3 is made up of 14 amino acids. J lost 8 bases, V lost 5 bases, and 8 bases had no gene match. CDR3 in DNA: TGTGCCAGCAGCGCCCAGGGGGAAGTGGGGGAGCTGTTTTTT. Residues: CASSAQGEVGELFF.

The V call is TRBV7-2, the J call TRBJ1-5; tentative D call: TRBD1 (6 bases). The CDR3 extends over 14 amino acids. From germline, CDR1 is SGHTA and CDR2 FQGNSA. Trimming removed 1 base from V and 9 bases from J, with 13 bases in between. DNA for the CDR3: TGTGCCAGCAGCTTAGACGGGGGCTGGGTGCCCCAGCATTTT. Its translation: CASSLDGGWVPQHF. The variable domain in full, completed from reference TRBV7-2 and TRBJ1-5, reads GAGVSQSPSNKVTEKGKDVELRCDPISGHTALYWYRQSLGQGLEFLIYFQGNSAPDKSGLPSDRFSAERTGGSVSTLTIQRTQQEDSAVYLCASSLDGGWVPQHFGDGTRLSIL.

This chain links TRBV14 with TRBJ1-3; weak D call: TRBD1 (5 bases). Germline loops: CDR1 SGHDN, CDR2 FVKESK. CDR3 size: 13 residues. The ends were cut back, 4 bases at V and 7 bases at J, with 11 bases in the middle. CDR3 nucleotides: TGTGCCAGCAGCCTGGCAGGGAGCAACACCATATATTTT. Its translation is CASSLAGSNTIYF.

This clone has only one observation. V is TRBV5-1 and J is TRBJ2-2; D not certain. The V gene lost 1 base and the J gene lost 4 bases, with 11 bases spanning the gap. Germline values: CDR1 SGHRS, CDR2 YFSETQ. The CDR3 is made up of 15 amino acids. Here the CDR3 DNA reads TGCGCCAGCAGCTTGTCACCTGCCGCCACCGGGGAGCTGTTTTTT. It encodes CASSLSPAATGELFF.